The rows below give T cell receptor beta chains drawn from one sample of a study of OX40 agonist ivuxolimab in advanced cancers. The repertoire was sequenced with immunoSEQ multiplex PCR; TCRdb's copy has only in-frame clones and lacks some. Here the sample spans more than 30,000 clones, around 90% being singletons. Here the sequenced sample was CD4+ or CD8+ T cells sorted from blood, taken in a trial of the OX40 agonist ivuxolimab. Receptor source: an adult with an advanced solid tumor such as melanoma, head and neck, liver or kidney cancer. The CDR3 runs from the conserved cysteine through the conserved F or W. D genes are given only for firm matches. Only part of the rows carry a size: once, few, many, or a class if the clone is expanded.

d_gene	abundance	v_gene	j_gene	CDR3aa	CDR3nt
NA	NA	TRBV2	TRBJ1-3	CASSPGTPIIRSGNTIYF	TGTGCCAGCAGTCCCGGGACACCGATCATCCGCTCTGGAAACACCATATATTTT
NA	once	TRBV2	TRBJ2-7	CASKASWAHYEQYF	TGTGCCAGCAAAGCGTCCTGGGCCCACTACGAGCAGTACTTC
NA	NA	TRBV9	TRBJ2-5	CASSEGTASETQYF	TGTGCCAGCAGCGAGGGTACGGCTTCGGAGACCCAGTACTTC
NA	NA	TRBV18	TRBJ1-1	CASSPQGKPTEAFF	TGTGCCAGCTCACCACAGGGGAAGCCAACTGAAGCTTTCTTT
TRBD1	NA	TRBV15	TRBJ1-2	CATSPQGGLNYGYTF	TGTGCCACCAGCCCCCAAGGGGGCTTAAACTATGGCTACACCTTC
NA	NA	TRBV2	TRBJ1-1	CASSGGGRANTEAFF	TGTGCCAGCAGTGGGGGGGGCAGGGCCAACACTGAAGCTTTCTTT
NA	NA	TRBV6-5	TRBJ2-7	CASGGTDRPYEQYF	TGTGCCAGCGGGGGTACGGACCGACCCTACGAGCAGTACTTC
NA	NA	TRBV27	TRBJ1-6	CASSQGVGLRDSPLHF	TGTGCCAGCAGTCAAGGGGTCGGGTTGAGGGATTCACCCCTCCACTTT
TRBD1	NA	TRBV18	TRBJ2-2	CASSRQGNGELFF	TGTGCCAGCTCCCGACAGGGAAACGGGGAGCTGTTTTTT
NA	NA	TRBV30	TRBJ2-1	CAWKDGLARFDNEQFF	TGTGCCTGGAAGGACGGTTTGGCCAGGTTCGACAATGAGCAGTTCTTC
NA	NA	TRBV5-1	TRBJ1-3	CASSLAARVGNTIYF	TGCGCCAGCAGCTTGGCCGCCAGGGTCGGAAACACCATATATTTT
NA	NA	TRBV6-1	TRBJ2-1	CASSDRALGSDEQFF	TGTGCCAGCAGTGATCGGGCCCTCGGATCAGATGAGCAGTTCTTC
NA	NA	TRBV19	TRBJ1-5	CASSISREGNQPQHF	TGTGCCAGTAGTATTTCCAGGGAGGGCAATCAGCCCCAGCATTTT
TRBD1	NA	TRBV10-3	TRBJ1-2	CAINLGTGGGGYTF	TGTGCCATCAACCTCGGGACAGGGGGAGGGGGCTACACCTTC
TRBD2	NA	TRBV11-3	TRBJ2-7	CASSPTGTSGSYYEQYF	TGTGCCAGCAGCCCTACCGGGACTAGCGGGAGTTACTACGAGCAGTACTTC
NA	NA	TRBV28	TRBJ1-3	CASSPSLGGGNTIYF	TGTGCCAGCAGTCCCTCCTTGGGTGGTGGAAACACCATATATTTT
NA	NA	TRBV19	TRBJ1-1	CASGTGHTEAFF	TGTGCCAGCGGTACAGGGCACACTGAAGCTTTCTTT